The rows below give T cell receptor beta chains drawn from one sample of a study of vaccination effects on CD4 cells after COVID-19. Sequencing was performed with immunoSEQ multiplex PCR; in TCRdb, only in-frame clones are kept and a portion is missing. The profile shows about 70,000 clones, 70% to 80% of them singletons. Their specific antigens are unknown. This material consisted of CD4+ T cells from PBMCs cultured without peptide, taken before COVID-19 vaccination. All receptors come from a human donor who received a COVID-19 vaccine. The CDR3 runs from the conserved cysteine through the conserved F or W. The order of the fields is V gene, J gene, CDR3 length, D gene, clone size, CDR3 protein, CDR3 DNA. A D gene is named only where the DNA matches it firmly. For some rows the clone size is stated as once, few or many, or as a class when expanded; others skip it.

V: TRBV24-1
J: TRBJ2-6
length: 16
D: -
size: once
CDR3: CATSAQGGSGANVLTF
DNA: TGTGCCACCAGTGCCCAAGGGGGATCTGGGGCCAACGTCCTGACTTTC

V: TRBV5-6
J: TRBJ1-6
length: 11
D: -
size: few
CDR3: CASSLAGKLHF
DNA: TGTGCCAGCAGCTTGGCAGGGAAACTCCACTTT

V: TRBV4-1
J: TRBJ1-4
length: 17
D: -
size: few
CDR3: CASSQEGRVATNEKLFF
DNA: TGCGCCAGCAGCCAAGAGGGAAGGGTAGCAACTAATGAAAAACTGTTTTTT

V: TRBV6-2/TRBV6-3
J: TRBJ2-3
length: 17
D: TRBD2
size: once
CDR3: CASSYSMSGGATDTQYF
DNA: TGTGCCAGCAGTTACTCGATGAGCGGGGGGGCCACAGATACGCAGTATTTT

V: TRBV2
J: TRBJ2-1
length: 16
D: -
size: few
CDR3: CASTWGGYSSYNEQFF
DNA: TGTGCCAGCACCTGGGGTGGTTATTCCTCCTACAATGAGCAGTTCTTC

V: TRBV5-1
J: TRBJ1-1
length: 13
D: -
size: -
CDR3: CASSLGENTEAFF
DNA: TGCGCCAGCAGCTTGGGGGAGAACACTGAAGCTTTCTTT

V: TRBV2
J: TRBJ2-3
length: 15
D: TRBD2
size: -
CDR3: CASIGTRRSTDTQYF
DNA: TGTGCCAGCATTGGGACTAGACGAAGCACAGATACGCAGTATTTT

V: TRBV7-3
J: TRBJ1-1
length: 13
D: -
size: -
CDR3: CASSSQGNTEAFF
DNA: TGTGCCAGCAGCTCCCAGGGGAACACTGAAGCTTTCTTT

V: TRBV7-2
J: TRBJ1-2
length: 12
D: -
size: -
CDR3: CASSRLGSGYTF
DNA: TGTGCCAGCAGCCGTTTAGGGAGTGGCTACACCTTC

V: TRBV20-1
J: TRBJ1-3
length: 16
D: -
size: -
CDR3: CSASYRQVLSGNTIYF
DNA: TGCAGTGCTAGTTATCGACAGGTCCTCTCTGGAAACACCATATATTTT

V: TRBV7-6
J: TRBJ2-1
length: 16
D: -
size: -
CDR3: CASSSAGSLPLNEQFF
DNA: TGTGCCAGCAGCTCCGCAGGGTCCCTGCCCCTAAATGAGCAGTTCTTC

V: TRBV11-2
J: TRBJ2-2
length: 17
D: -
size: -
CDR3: CASRAFRGRRDTGELFF
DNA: TGTGCCAGCAGGGCCTTCCGGGGGCGGAGGGACACCGGGGAGCTGTTTTTT

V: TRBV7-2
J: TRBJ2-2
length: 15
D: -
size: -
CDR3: CASSLGGANTGELFF
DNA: TGTGCCAGCAGCTTAGGCGGTGCGAACACCGGGGAGCTGTTTTTT

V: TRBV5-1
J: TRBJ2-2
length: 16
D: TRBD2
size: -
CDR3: CASSILAGGNTGELFF
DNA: TGCGCCAGCAGCATCCTAGCGGGGGGGAACACCGGGGAGCTGTTTTTT

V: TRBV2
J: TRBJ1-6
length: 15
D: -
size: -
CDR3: CASRGEGAGNSPLHF
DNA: TGTGCCAGCAGAGGAGAGGGCGCGGGGAATTCACCCCTCCACTTT

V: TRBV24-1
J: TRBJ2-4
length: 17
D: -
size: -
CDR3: CATSGKSDEGLQNIQYF
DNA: TGTGCCACCAGTGGTAAAAGCGACGAGGGCCTCCAAAACATTCAGTACTTC

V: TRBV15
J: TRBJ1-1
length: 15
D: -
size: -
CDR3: CATSSFRQQNTEAFF
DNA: TGTGCCACCAGCAGTTTTCGACAGCAGAACACTGAAGCTTTCTTT

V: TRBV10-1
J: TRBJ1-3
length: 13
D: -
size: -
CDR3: CASSDRTGNTIYF
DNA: TGCGCCAGCAGTGATCGGACAGGAAACACCATATATTTT

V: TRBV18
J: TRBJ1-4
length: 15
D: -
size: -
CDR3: CASSPRGVTNEKLFF
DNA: TGTGCCAGCTCACCGAGAGGGGTAACTAATGAAAAACTGTTTTTT

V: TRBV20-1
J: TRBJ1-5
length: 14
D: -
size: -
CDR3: CSASRGDSNQPQHF
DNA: TGCAGTGCGAGTCGAGGAGATAGCAATCAGCCCCAGCATTTT

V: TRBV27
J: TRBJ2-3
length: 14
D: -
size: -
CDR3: CASRKMGGTDTQYF
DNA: TGTGCCAGCAGAAAAATGGGCGGCACAGATACGCAGTATTTT